This TCR beta chain was sequenced for a study of siplizumab effects on memory and regulatory T cells (dated by TCRdb to the late 2010s). Looking at the study overall: The effect of the anti-CD2 antibody siplizumab on alloreactive T-cell subsets was examined in allogeneic mixed lymphocyte reactions constructed from human PBMCs.

Broader findings and caveats from the paper: Greater diversity appeared to be present in unstimulated naive T cells than in memory T cells, and a substantial contribution to the alloresponse seemed to be made by naive cells. Of the alloreactive CD4+ clones that could be mapped, the Treg-derived share averaged about 67% with siplizumab compared with 25% to 30% in control reactions. Because sequences at frequencies below about 10^-5 were poorly captured, only a minor fraction of alloreactive clones could be mapped back to unstimulated subsets. The cumulative frequency of alloreactive sequences that could be traced back to unstimulated CD4+ memory T cells was significantly reduced by siplizumab. Whether proliferating Tregs from siplizumab cultures actually had suppressive function was not functionally confirmed. For roughly 75-96% of proliferating CD4+ or CD8+ clones, no naive or memory phenotype could be assigned.

Library prep was done by the immunoSEQ multiplex PCR assay. Roughly 10^5 TCR templates per sample were assayed on the deep sequencing platform. Genomic DNA extracted from sorted T cells was used for TCRbeta CDR3 sequencing. Concerning the study's data processing: The R programming language was used for clonal analysis of the TCRbeta CDR3 data. Alloreactive CD4+ and CD8+ clones were defined by comparing unstimulated samples with post-reaction CFSE-low samples. Alloreactive CD4+ clones were assigned to regulatory or non-regulatory origin by matching sequences to sorted unstimulated Treg and non-Treg repertoires. The source is immuneACCESS, and TCRdb retained only in-frame sequences with V and J called. Part of the clones is not carried over; for the studies checked, unresolved V genes explain less than half of this, and the remainder is unexplained. V and J calls and clone size come straight from that table; D and trimming were deduced from the DNA. Across this sample there are about 100,000 clones, with around 94% seen only once. The ten most abundant clones make up about 1.5% of the sample.

In the case of this clone: It lacks a known antigen. Per-base qualities were not stored, and no clone one base away is much larger.

Sorted unstimulated T cells and proliferating T cells recovered from mixed lymphocyte reactions underwent TCRbeta CDR3 sequencing. Fresh whole blood from approximately 11 HLA-typed healthy donors served as the source for isolating PBMCs. To map where alloreactive clones came from, unstimulated CD4+ non-regulatory T cells were FACS-sorted. The origin of this receptor is a human donor in good health. The material sequenced was non-Treg CD4+ T cells sorted from blood. The sample's cell subset or site label is to be understood as: FACS-sorted unstimulated CD4+ non-regulatory T cells.

The encoded CDR3 is CASSQSQKGSTGELFF. The DNA reads as follows: TGTGCCAGCAGCCAATCTCAGAAAGGGTCCACCGGGGAGCTGTTTTTT. The chain uses TRBV16 and TRBJ2-2, with the identity of the D gene unclear. The germline V gene sets CDR1 to KGHSY and CDR2 to FQNENV. V gives up 0 bases and J gives up 4 bases, and the segment between their germline ends measures 12 bases. The CDR3 starts with the cysteine, ends with the phenylalanine, and has 16 residues. The entry retains the CDR3 DNA only, 48 bases that are in frame from base 1.